Each of the 5 T cell receptor beta chains below was sequenced from the same sample in a study of blood T cell repertoires in COVID-19 (dated by TCRdb to 2020 to 2022). Library construction relied on the immunoSEQ multiplex PCR assay. The table comes from immuneACCESS by way of TCRdb, which keeps in-frame sequences with V and J called. Part of the clones is missing from these tables; in studies checked, under half for an unresolved V gene and the rest for unknown reasons. This sample comprises 160,000 or so clones, 75% to 80% of them detected only once. 14% of the sample rests with the top ten. Sequenced material: peripheral blood. The origin of the receptors is a woman of 80 years or more with acute or convalescent COVID-19.

A few counts support this clone. The same CDR3 also results from other DNA sequences found in this sample. This chain links TRBV7-9 with TRBJ1-1, with D possibly TRBD1 on 6 matching bases. The CDR3 sequence is 14 residues long. The germline gives CDR1 SEHNR, CDR2 FQNEAQ (reference sequence). V dropped 4 bases and J dropped 2 bases, with 11 bases sitting between them. Here the CDR3 reads CASSSGQLNTEAFF. The CDR3 region has the DNA TGTGCCAGCAGCTCTGGACAGCTCAACACTGAAGCTTTCTTT.

This chain connects TRBV7-9 to TRBJ1-1; D is unclear. The CDR3 has 13 amino acids. V lost 5 bases, J lost 3 bases, and 10 bases lay in between. CDR1 and CDR2 from the germline V gene are SEHNR and FQNEAQ (reference sequence). This chain's CDR3 is CASSPREYTEAFF. CDR3 DNA sequence: TGTGCCAGCAGCCCCCGGGAGTACACTGAAGCTTTCTTT.

The chain has TRBV19 and TRBJ1-2; 8 bases are a match to TRBD1. The CDR3 loop spans 14 amino acids. The V segment lost 4 bases and the J segment 8 bases; nucleotides outside the gene matches: 9. In germline, CDR1 is LNHDA, CDR2 SQIVND (reference sequence). CDR3 residues: CASSRPGQGGGYTF. The CDR3 DNA sequence: TGTGCCAGTAGTAGACCAGGACAGGGTGGAGGCTACACCTTC.

V is TRBV2 and J is TRBJ1-2; the match to TRBD1 covers 8 bases. CDR1 is SNHLY and CDR2 is FYNNEI in the germline V gene. This CDR3 has 14 residues. Trimming removed 4 bases from V and 0 bases from J; junction bases left unmatched: 1. The CDR3 loop is CASSGQGTNYGYTF. The DNA for the CDR3 is TGTGCCAGCAGTGGACAGGGGACTAACTATGGCTACACCTTC.

The V and J genes are TRBV24-1 and TRBJ1-2, with 9 bases aligning to TRBD1. The germline CDR1 and CDR2 sequences are KGHDR and SFDVKD. Germline trimming cut 4 bases from V and 7 bases from J; bases unmatched to any gene: 6. The CDR3 loop spans 14 amino acids. CDR3 sequence: CATSEPTQGAGYTF. The DNA for the CDR3 is TGTGCCACCAGTGAGCCAACACAGGGGGCTGGCTACACCTTC.